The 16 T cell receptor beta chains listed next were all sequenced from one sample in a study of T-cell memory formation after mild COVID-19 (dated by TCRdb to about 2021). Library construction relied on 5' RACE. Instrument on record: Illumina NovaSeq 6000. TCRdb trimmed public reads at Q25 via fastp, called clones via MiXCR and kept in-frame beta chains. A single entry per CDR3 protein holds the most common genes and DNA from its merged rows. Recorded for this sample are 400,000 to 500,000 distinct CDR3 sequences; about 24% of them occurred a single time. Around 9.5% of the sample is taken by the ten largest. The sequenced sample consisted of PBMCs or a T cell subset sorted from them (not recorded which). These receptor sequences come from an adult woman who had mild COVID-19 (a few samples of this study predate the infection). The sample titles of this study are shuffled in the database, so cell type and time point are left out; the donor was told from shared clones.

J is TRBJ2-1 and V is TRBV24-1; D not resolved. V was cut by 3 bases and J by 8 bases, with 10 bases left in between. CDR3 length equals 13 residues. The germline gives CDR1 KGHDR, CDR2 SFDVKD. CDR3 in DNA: TGTGCCACCAGTGATCCGGCCCCAGATGAGCAGTTCTTC. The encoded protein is CATSDPAPDEQFF.

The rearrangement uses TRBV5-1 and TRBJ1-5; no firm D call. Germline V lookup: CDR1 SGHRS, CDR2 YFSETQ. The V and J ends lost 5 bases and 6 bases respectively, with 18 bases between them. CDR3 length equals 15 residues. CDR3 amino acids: CASRPGLSGAQPQHF. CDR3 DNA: TGCGCCAGCAGGCCCGGCCTATCAGGAGCTCAGCCCCAGCATTTT.

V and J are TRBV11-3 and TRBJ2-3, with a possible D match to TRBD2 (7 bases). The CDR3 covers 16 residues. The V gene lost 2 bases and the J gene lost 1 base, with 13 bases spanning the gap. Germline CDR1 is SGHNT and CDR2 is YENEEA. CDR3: CASSLRGAFGTDTQYF. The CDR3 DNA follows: TGTGCCAGCAGCTTACGGGGGGCGTTTGGCACAGATACGCAGTATTTT.

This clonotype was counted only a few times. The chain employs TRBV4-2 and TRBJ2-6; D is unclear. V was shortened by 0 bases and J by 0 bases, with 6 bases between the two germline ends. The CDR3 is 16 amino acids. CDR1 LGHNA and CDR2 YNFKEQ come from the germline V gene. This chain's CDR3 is CASSQDYISGANVLTF. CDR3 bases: TGTGCCAGCAGCCAAGATTACATCTCTGGGGCCAACGTCCTGACTTTC.

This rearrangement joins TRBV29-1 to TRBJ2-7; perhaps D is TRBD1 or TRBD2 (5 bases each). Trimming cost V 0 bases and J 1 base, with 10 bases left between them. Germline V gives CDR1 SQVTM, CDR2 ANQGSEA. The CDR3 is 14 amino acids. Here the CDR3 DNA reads TGCAGCGTTGAAGATCGGGGACGATCCTACGAGCAGTACTTC. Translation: CSVEDRGRSYEQYF.

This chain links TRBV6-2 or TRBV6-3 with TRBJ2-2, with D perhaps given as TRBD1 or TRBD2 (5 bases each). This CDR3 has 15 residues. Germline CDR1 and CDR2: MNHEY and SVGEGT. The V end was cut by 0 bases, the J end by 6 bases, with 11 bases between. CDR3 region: CASSYSVWGSGELFF. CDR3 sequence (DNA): TGTGCCAGCAGTTACTCGGTCTGGGGGTCCGGGGAGCTGTTTTTT.

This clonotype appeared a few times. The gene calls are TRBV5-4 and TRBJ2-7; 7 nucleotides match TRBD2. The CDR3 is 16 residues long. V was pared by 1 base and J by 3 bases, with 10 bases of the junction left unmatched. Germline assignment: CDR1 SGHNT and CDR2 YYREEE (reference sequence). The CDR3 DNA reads TGTGCCAGCAGCTTGTTTGTCGGTGGGGGGGGCTACGAGCAGTACTTC. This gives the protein CASSLFVGGGGYEQYF.

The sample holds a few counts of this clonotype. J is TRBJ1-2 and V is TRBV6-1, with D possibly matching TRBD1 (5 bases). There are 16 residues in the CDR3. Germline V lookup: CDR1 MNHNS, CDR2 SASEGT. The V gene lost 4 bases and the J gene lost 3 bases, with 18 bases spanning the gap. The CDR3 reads CASSAATWDGDYGYTF. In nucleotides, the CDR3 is TGTGCCAGCAGTGCCGCGACCTGGGACGGTGACTATGGCTACACCTTC.

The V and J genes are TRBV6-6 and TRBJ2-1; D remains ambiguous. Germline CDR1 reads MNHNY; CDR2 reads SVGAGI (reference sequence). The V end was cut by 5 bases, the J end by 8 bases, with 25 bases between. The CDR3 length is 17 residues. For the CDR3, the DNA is TGTGCCAGCAGTCCCGGGTCAACTTTAAGCCCTCTCTATGAGCAGTTCTTC. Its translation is CASSPGSTLSPLYEQFF.

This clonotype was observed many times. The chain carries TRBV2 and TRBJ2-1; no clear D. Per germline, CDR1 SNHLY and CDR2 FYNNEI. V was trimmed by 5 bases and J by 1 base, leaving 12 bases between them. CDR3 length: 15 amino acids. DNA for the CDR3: TGTGCCAGCAGTAACGGCCTAGGGTCCTACAATGAGCAGTTCTTC. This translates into CASSNGLGSYNEQFF.

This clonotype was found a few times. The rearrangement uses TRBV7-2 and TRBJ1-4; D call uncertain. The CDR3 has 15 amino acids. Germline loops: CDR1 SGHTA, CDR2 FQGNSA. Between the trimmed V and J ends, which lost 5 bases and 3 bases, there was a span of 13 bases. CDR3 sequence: CASSPHTAANEKLFF. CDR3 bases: TGTGCCAGCAGCCCTCACACGGCGGCTAATGAAAAACTGTTTTTT. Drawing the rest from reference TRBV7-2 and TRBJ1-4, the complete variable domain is GAGVSQSPSNKVTEKGKDVELRCDPISGHTALYWYRQSLGQGLEFLIYFQGNSAPDKSGLPSDRFSAERTGGSVSTLTIQRTQQEDSAVYLCASSPHTAANEKLFFGSGTQLSVL.

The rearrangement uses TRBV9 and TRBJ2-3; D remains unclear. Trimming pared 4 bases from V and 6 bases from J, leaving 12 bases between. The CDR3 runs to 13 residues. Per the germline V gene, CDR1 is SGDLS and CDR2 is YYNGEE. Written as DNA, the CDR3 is TGTGCCAGCAGCTACGTACCCGGGGATACGCAGTATTTT. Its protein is CASSYVPGDTQYF.

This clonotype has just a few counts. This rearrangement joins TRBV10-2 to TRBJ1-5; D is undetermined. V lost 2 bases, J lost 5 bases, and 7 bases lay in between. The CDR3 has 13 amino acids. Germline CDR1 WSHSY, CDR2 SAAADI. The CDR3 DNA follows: TGCGCCAGCAGTGAGGGGAGGTATCAGCCCCAGCATTTT. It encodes CASSEGRYQPQHF.

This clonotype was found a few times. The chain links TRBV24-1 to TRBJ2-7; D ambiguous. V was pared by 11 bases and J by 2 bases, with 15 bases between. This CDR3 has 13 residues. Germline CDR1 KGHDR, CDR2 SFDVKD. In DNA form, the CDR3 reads TGTGCCATCAAGCCGATTCGCCCCTACGAGCAGTACTTC. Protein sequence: CAIKPIRPYEQYF.

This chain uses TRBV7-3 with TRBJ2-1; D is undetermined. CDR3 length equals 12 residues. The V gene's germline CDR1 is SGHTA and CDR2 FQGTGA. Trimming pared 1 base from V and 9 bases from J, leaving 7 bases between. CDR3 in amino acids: CASSLRYGEQFF. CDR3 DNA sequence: TGTGCCAGCAGCTTAAGGTACGGTGAGCAGTTCTTC.

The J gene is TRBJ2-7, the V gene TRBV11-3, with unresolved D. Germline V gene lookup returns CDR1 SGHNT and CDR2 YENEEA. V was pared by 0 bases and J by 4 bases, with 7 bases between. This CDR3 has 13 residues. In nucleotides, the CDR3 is TGTGCCAGCAGCTTAGATGTCCGATACGAGCAGTACTTC. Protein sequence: CASSLDVRYEQYF. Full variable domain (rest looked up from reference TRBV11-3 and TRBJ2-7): EAGVVQSPRYKIIEKKQPVAFWCNPISGHNTLYWYLQNLGQGPELLIRYENEEAVDDSQLPKDRFSAERLKGVDSTLKIQPAELGDSAVYLCASSLDVRYEQYFGPGTRLTVT.